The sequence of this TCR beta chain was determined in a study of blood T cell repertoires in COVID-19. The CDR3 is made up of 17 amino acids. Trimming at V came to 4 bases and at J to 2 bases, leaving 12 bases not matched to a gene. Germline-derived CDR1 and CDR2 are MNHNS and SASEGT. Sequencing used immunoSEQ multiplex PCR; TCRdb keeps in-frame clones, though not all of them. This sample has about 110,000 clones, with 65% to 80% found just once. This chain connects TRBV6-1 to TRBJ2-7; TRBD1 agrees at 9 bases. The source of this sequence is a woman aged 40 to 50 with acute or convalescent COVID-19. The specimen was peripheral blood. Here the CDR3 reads CASSAGGSTGGTYEQYF. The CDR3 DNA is TGTGCCAGCAGTGCAGGGGGTTCGACAGGGGGGACCTACGAGCAGTACTTC.